The 8 T cell receptor beta chains below come from one sample, sequenced in a study of control samples from healthy donors and cancer patients. Clones were read by immunoSEQ multiplex PCR, and TCRdb kept only the in-frame ones, dropping some. The sample holds 130,000 to 150,000 clones, around 92% seen once. The sequenced material came from blood. These receptors were taken from a man aged 25-45 years in good health.

The chain joins TRBV14 to TRBJ1-2; D gene ambiguous. The CDR3 totals 16 residues. Per the germline V gene, CDR1 is SGHDN and CDR2 is FVKESK. V was clipped by 1 base and J by 5 bases, with 17 bases between them. CDR3 sequence reads: CASSQAAEPPRYGYTF. The CDR3, as DNA: TGTGCCAGCAGCCAAGCCGCGGAGCCCCCGAGGTATGGCTACACCTTC.

This sequence joins TRBV19 and TRBJ2-7; 10 bases agree with TRBD1. The V gene's germline CDR1 is LNHDA and CDR2 SQIVND (reference sequence). The junction had 9 bases not matched to a gene; V was cut back by 9 bases and J by 4 bases. The CDR3 consists of 14 residues. As DNA, the CDR3 is TGTGCCAGGGCCGGGACAGGGGAATTGTACGAGCAGTACTTC. This translates into CARAGTGELYEQYF.

V gene TRBV5-6 combines with J gene TRBJ2-2, with D unclear. The CDR3 has 12 amino acids. CDR1 is SGHDT and CDR2 is YYEEEE in the germline V gene. The germline V and J ends were trimmed by 4 bases and 7 bases, with 8 bases remaining between them. CDR3 DNA: TGTGCCAGCAGCAAGGGTGGCGGGGAGCTGTTTTTT. This encodes CASSKGGGELFF.

The V and J genes are TRBV5-1 and TRBJ2-6; no reliable D call. The CDR3 sequence is 15 residues long. Germline loops: CDR1 SGHRS, CDR2 YFSETQ. Trimming pared 5 bases from V and 0 bases from J, leaving 9 bases between. CDR3 protein: CASRLADSGANVLTF. As DNA, the CDR3 is TGCGCCAGCAGACTGGCTGACTCTGGGGCCAACGTCCTGACTTTC.

V is TRBV28 and J is TRBJ1-5; no reliable D call. CDR1 is MDHEN, CDR2 SYDVKM, per germline. Trimming took 3 bases from V and 4 from J, leaving 7 bases between them. The CDR3 has 13 residues. The CDR3 DNA sequence: TGTGCCAGCAGTTTTTCGGGAAATCAGCCCCAGCATTTT. Its protein product is CASSFSGNQPQHF.

Here the CDR3 reads CASSLDAGTNTGELFF. CDR3 coding DNA: TGTGCCAGCAGCTTAGATGCAGGGACGAACACCGGGGAGCTGTTTTTT. The V call is TRBV7-3, the J call TRBJ2-2, with D possibly being TRBD1 (5 bases). Trimming left V 2 bases short and J 0 bases short, with 10 bases between. CDR1 and CDR2 (germline): SGHTA, FQGTGA. The CDR3 totals 16 residues.

The genes are TRBV10-2 and TRBJ2-3; tentatively, D is TRBD2 (6 bases). Germline CDR1 is WSHSY and CDR2 is SAAADI. The CDR3 contains 15 residues. Trimming took off 2 bases at V and 2 bases at J, with 11 bases between the two ends. The CDR3 nucleotides read TGCGCCAGCAGTGAGGTCGGCGGGAACACAGATACGCAGTATTTT. The encoded protein is CASSEVGGNTDTQYF.

V usage is TRBV5-1 and J usage is TRBJ2-3; 9 nucleotides line up with TRBD2. The CDR3 has 15 residues. V shed 4 bases, J shed 4 bases, and the junction held 7 bases outside the gene matches. CDR1 is SGHRS, CDR2 YFSETQ, per germline. CDR3 bases: TGCGCCAGCAGCCCGGAGGGCGGGGGGGCAGATACGCAGTATTTT. This sequence encodes CASSPEGGGADTQYF. Together with reference TRBV5-1 and TRBJ2-3, the CDR3 gives the full variable domain: KAGVTQTPRYLIKTRGQQVTLSCSPISGHRSVSWYQQTPGQGLQFLFEYFSETQRNKGNFPGRFSGRQFSNSRSEMNVSTLELGDSALYLCASSPEGGGADTQYFGPGTRLTVL.